The present entry profiles one TCR beta chain with its context. This sample stems from a study of blood T cell repertoires in COVID-19. Study-level background: From the United States, Italy and Spain came samples of acute and convalescent COVID-19. PBMCs, B-cell-depleted T cells, or T cells provided the cDNA or gDNA that made up the material.

CDR1 is SGHKS, CDR2 YYEKEE, per germline (reference sequence). V shed 0 bases and J shed 4 bases, with 7 bases lying between them. There are 13 residues in the CDR3. Source study methods: Using reference gene primer amplification, nucleated cell counts were estimated. Generated by immunoSEQ multiplex PCR, the TCRdb table keeps only in-frame clones and is missing some. Clonal size and the V and J genes are those of that table, whereas D and trimming came from the DNA. The sample shows some 150,000 clones, 89% of them seen only once. The sequenced sample was peripheral blood. This clonotype was sampled from a man aged 55 to 70 with acute or convalescent COVID-19. The chain is built from TRBV5-5 and TRBJ1-2, with D maybe TRBD1 (5 bases). The CDR3 DNA follows: TGTGCCAGCAGCTTGGACAGGCCCTATGGCTACACCTTC. Translated: CASSLDRPYGYTF.